This T cell receptor (beta chain) was recovered during a study of naive and memory T cell subsets. This clonotype was recorded many times. V was shortened by 2 bases and J by 11 bases, with 15 bases between the two germline ends. The germline V gene has CDR1 SGHDN and CDR2 FVKESK. The CDR3 covers 13 residues. An equimolar mix of two oligonucleotides served as the beta constant-region primer for TRBC1 and TRBC2. A single record per CDR3 protein comes from TCRdb applying MiXCR to the UMI-ligation and nested PCR reads. Of 100,000 or so distinct CDR3 sequences listed, roughly 7% are singletons. This clonotype was obtained from a human donor in good health. The chain has TRBV14 and TRBJ1-1; D call uncertain. The material sequenced was central memory CD4+ T cells from blood. In DNA form, the CDR3 reads TGTGCCAGCAGCCAATCGTCGAGAGTGGCTGCTTTCTTT. This gives the protein CASSQSSRVAAFF.